These 20 T cell receptor beta chains came from one sample sequenced in a study of blood T cell repertoires in COVID-19. Method: immunoSEQ multiplex PCR; TCRdb's copy keeps in-frame clones and lacks some. The repertoire holds some 130,000 clones, with around 80% as singletons. Sequenced material: peripheral blood. These TCRs come from an elderly woman with acute or convalescent COVID-19.

The rearrangement links TRBV9 to TRBJ2-7; TRBD2 matches at 8 bases. J lost 2 bases, V lost 0 bases, and 1 base had no gene match. From germline, CDR1 is SGDLS and CDR2 YYNGEE. This CDR3 contains 14 residues. The CDR3 region is CASSVAGGPYEQYF. CDR3 in DNA: TGTGCCAGCAGCGTAGCGGGAGGGCCCTACGAGCAGTACTTC.

The J gene is TRBJ1-1, the V gene TRBV5-1; D ambiguous. CDR3 length equals 15 residues. V was shortened by 0 bases and J by 5 bases, with 14 bases between the two germline ends. Germline assignment: CDR1 SGHRS and CDR2 YFSETQ. CDR3 sequence (DNA): TGCGCCAGCAGCTTGGTGGTGGCGCCGGGAACTGAAGCTTTCTTT. As protein: CASSLVVAPGTEAFF.

The chain recombines TRBV28 with TRBJ2-5; a weak D match, TRBD1 (6 bases). Germline CDR1 MDHEN, CDR2 SYDVKM. The V gene lost 4 bases and the J gene lost 1 base, with 10 bases spanning the gap. The CDR3 extends over 14 amino acids. The CDR3 here is CASSSQGTQETQYF. CDR3 coding DNA: TGTGCCAGCAGTTCCCAGGGGACCCAAGAGACCCAGTACTTC.

The J gene is TRBJ2-6, the V gene TRBV2, with D possibly matching TRBD1 (6 bases). The V end lost 7 bases, the J end lost 1 base, and 14 bases lay between the germline ends. Germline CDR1 is SNHLY and CDR2 is FYNNEI. This CDR3 region has 16 residues. The CDR3: CASTERGGSGANVLTF. Here the CDR3 DNA reads TGTGCCAGCACCGAGAGAGGGGGATCTGGGGCCAACGTCCTGACTTTC.

The V call is TRBV30, the J call TRBJ2-3; 13 positions agree with TRBD2. V lost 1 base to trimming and J lost 5 bases; unmatched junction nucleotides: 3. The germline V gene has CDR1 GTSNPN and CDR2 SVGIG (reference sequence). This CDR3 region has 15 residues. In DNA form, the CDR3 reads TGTGCCTGGAGTGGGACTAGCGGGAGTATAGATACGCAGTATTTT. Its translation: CAWSGTSGSIDTQYF.

J is TRBJ1-3 and V is TRBV10-3, with D possibly being TRBD1 (6 bases). CDR1 ENHRY and CDR2 SYGVKD come from the germline V gene. V lost 4 bases, J lost 0 bases, and 16 bases lay in between. The CDR3 has 17 residues. The CDR3 spells CAISASALDSSGNTIYF. CDR3 bases: TGTGCCATCAGTGCTTCCGCACTGGACAGCTCTGGAAACACCATATATTTT.

This clone was seen just once. The chain is built from TRBV28 and TRBJ2-7; D gene unclear. Trimming shortened V by 6 bases and J by 6 bases, and 15 bases separated the two germline ends. This CDR3 has 13 residues. CDR1 and CDR2 from the germline V gene are MDHEN and SYDVKM. In DNA, the CDR3 is TGTGCCAGCAGCCCCCCCCAAACCGGCGAGCAGTACTTC. It is translated as CASSPPQTGEQYF.

The gene calls are TRBV10-3 and TRBJ1-6; 7 nucleotides align to TRBD1. The junction had 9 bases not matched to a gene; V was cut back by 5 bases and J by 5 bases. CDR3 length: 16 residues. The germline gives CDR1 ENHRY, CDR2 SYGVKD. The DNA for the CDR3 is TGTGCCATCAGTATCCAGGGGGATACGAATAATTCACCCCTCCACTTT. It translates to CAISIQGDTNNSPLHF.

V is TRBV4-3 and J is TRBJ2-3, with TRBD1 identical over 9 bases. The junction had 8 bases not matched to a gene; V was cut back by 2 bases and J by 5 bases. This CDR3 spans 16 amino acids. Germline CDR1 is LGHNA and CDR2 is YSLEER. The CDR3 DNA follows: TGCGCCAGCAGCCAACTCCCGGGACAGGGACAAGATACGCAGTATTTT. It is translated as CASSQLPGQGQDTQYF.

The CDR3 DNA reads TGTGCCAGTAGTATGGACAGCGACTATGGCTACACCTTC. It translates to CASSMDSDYGYTF. The chain combines TRBV19 with TRBJ1-2; D might be TRBD1 (6 bases). This CDR3 has 13 residues. Germline lookup yields CDR1 LNHDA and CDR2 SQIVND (reference sequence). V dropped 3 bases and J dropped 3 bases, with 8 bases sitting between them. Combining the CDR3 with reference TRBV19 and TRBJ1-2 gives the whole variable domain DGGITQSPKYLFRKEGQNVTLSCEQNLNHDAMYWYRQDPGQGLRLIYYSQIVNDFQKGDIAEGYSVSREKKESFPLTVTSAQKNPTAFYLCASSMDSDYGYTFGSGTRLTVV.

Comment on this clone: The sample contains more than one DNA sequence encoding this CDR3. The rearrangement uses TRBV10-3 and TRBJ1-5; D is unresolved. Trimming removed 6 bases from V and 0 bases from J, with 6 bases in between. This CDR3 is built from 13 residues. Per germline, CDR1 ENHRY and CDR2 SYGVKD. CDR3 loop: CAISGNSNQPQHF. The CDR3, as DNA: TGTGCCATCAGCGGTAATAGCAATCAGCCCCAGCATTTT.

CDR3 bases: TGCGCCAGCAGCCTGGGGGACAGGGCCTCCTTTAATGAAAAACTGTTTTTT. This encodes CASSLGDRASFNEKLFF. V and J are TRBV5-1 and TRBJ1-4; TRBD1 agrees at 9 bases. J was trimmed by 4 bases and V by 4 bases; bases with no gene match: 11. This CDR3 spans 17 amino acids. Germline V gives CDR1 SGHRS, CDR2 YFSETQ.

The chain uses TRBV28 and TRBJ2-3; TRBD2 matches 7 bases. Trimming cost V 1 base and J 0 bases; bases outside gene matches: 7. The CDR3 extends over 17 amino acids. Per germline, CDR1 MDHEN and CDR2 SYDVKM. This CDR3 reads CASSLLSSGGSTDTQYF. CDR3 coding DNA: TGTGCCAGCAGTTTATTATCATCGGGAGGAAGCACAGATACGCAGTATTTT.

The J gene is TRBJ1-2, the V gene TRBV6-5; D gene uncertain. The CDR3 is 13 residues long. CDR1 and CDR2 (germline): MNHEY, SVGAGI. Trimming stripped 2 bases from V and 7 bases from J, with 11 bases between. The CDR3 here is CASSYGQELGYTF. CDR3 sequence (DNA): TGTGCCAGCAGTTACGGTCAGGAACTTGGCTACACCTTC.

This clone was detected only once. The rearrangement links TRBV19 to TRBJ2-7; 7 bases align to TRBD1. This CDR3 spans 15 amino acids. Trimming at V came to 3 bases and at J to 1 base, leaving 6 bases not matched to a gene. The germline V gene has CDR1 LNHDA and CDR2 SQIVND (reference sequence). The CDR3 sequence: CASSIYATGSYEQYF. CDR3 bases: TGTGCCAGTAGTATTTACGCGACAGGGTCCTACGAGCAGTACTTC.

V usage is TRBV28 and J usage is TRBJ2-1; a possible D gene is TRBD2 (6 bases). Germline loops: CDR1 MDHEN, CDR2 SYDVKM. The CDR3 totals 17 residues. V gave up 4 bases and J gave up 0 bases, with 16 bases separating them. The CDR3 DNA is TGTGCCAGCAGTTCGCGGGACTTTTTAAGCTCCTACAATGAGCAGTTCTTC. Its protein product is CASSSRDFLSSYNEQFF.

The gene calls are TRBV4-2 and TRBJ2-1, with D possibly being TRBD2 (6 bases). CDR1 is LGHNA and CDR2 is YNFKEQ in the germline V gene. This CDR3 comprises 17 residues. Trimming took 0 bases from V and 9 from J, leaving 21 bases between them. CDR3 sequence (DNA): TGTGCCAGCAGCCAAGAATGGCGGGGCACCTCTGGGGGTGAGCAGTTCTTC. Translated, it gives CASSQEWRGTSGGEQFF.

This clone was counted only a few times. V is TRBV2 and J is TRBJ2-1; 8 bases are a match to TRBD2. CDR3 length: 15 amino acids. Germline V gives CDR1 SNHLY, CDR2 FYNNEI. V lost 7 bases to trimming and J lost 8 bases; unmatched junction nucleotides: 13. The CDR3 DNA follows: TGTGCCAGCAACACCGGGACTAGTTCATTGGATGAGCAGTTCTTC. Amino acids: CASNTGTSSLDEQFF. Drawing the rest from reference TRBV2 and TRBJ2-1, the complete variable domain is EPEVTQTPSHQVTQMGQEVILRCVPISNHLYFYWYRQILGQKVEFLVSFYNNEISEKSEIFDDQFSVERPDGSNFTLKIRSTKLEDSAMYFCASNTGTSSLDEQFFGPGTRLTVL.

This clone has at least ten counts. CDR3 DNA: TGCAGCGTTAGTTTAGCGCGGAGCTCCTACGAGCAGTACTTC. It codes for CSVSLARSSYEQYF. V usage is TRBV29-1 and J usage is TRBJ2-7; D perhaps matches TRBD2 (5 bases). This CDR3 is 14 amino acids long. The germline CDR1 and CDR2 sequences are SQVTM and ANQGSEA. V was shortened by 5 bases and J by 0 bases, with 14 bases between the two germline ends.

The J gene is TRBJ2-4, the V gene TRBV5-4; D perhaps matches TRBD1 (8 bases). This CDR3 has 16 residues. Deletions cut 5 bases from V and 8 bases from J, with 23 bases between. CDR1 is SGHNT, CDR2 YYREEE, per germline (reference sequence). CDR3 sequence (DNA): TGTGCCAGCAGTTACCTGGACAGGGATGGGGGGGACATTCAGTACTTC. The encoded protein is CASSYLDRDGGDIQYF.